This record concerns one T cell receptor (beta chain) sequence. Trimming pared 4 bases from V and 1 base from J, leaving 9 bases between. The length of the CDR3 is 13 residues. Germline V gives CDR1 SGHNT, CDR2 YYREEE (reference sequence). The method was immunoSEQ multiplex PCR; TCRdb's version includes in-frame clones alone and lacks a portion of them. The sample lists under 50,000 clones, 79% occurring once. This entry belongs to a study of T cells in tumors after PD-1 blockade. This sequence joins TRBV5-4 and TRBJ2-7, with D perhaps TRBD2 (5 bases). Here the sequenced sample was PBMCs, taken before anti-PD-1 therapy. The sequence came from a human donor with advanced basal cell or squamous cell carcinoma (not recorded which). CDR3 region: CASSPGYSYEQYF. The CDR3 DNA follows: TGTGCCAGCAGCCCGGGATATTCCTACGAGCAGTACTTC.